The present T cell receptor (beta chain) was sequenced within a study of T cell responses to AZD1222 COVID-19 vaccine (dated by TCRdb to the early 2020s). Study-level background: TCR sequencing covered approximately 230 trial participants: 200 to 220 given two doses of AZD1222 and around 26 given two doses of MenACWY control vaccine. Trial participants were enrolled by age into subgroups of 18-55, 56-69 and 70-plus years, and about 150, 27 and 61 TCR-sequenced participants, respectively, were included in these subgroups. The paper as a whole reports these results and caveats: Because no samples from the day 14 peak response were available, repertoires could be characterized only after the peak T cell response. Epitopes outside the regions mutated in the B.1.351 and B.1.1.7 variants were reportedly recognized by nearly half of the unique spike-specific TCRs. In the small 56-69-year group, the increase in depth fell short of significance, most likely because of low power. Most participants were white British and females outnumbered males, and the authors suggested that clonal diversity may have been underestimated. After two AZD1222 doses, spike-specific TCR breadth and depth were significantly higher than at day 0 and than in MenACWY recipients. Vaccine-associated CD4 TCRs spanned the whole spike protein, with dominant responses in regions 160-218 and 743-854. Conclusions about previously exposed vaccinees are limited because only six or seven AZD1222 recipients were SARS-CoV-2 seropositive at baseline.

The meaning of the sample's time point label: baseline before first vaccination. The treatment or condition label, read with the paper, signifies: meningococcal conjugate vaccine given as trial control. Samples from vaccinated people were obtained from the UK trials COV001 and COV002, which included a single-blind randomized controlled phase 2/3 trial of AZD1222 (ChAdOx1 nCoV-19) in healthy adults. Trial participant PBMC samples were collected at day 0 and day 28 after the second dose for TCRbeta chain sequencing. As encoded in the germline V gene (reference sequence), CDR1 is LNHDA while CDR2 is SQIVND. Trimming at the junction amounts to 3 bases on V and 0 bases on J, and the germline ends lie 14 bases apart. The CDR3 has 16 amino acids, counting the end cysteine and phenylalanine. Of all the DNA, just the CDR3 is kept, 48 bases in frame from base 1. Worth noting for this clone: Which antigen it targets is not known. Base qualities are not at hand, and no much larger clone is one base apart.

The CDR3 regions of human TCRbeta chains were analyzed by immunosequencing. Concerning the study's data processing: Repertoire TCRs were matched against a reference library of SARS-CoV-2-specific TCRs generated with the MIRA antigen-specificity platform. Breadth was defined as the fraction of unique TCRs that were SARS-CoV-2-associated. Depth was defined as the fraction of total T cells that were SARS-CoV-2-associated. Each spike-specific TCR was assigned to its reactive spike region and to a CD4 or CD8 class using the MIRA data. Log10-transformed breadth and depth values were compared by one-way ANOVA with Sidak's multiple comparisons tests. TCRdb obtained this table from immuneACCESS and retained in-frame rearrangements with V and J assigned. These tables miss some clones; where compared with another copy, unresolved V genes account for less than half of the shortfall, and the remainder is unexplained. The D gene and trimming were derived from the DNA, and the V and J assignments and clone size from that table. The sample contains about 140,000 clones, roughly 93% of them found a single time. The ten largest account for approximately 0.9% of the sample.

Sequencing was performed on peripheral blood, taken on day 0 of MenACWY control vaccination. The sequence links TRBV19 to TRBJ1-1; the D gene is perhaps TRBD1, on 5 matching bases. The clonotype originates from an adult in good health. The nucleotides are TGTGCCAGTAGTATTACGGCAGGGACGGTGAACACTGAAGCTTTCTTT. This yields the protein CASSITAGTVNTEAFF.